Listed here are 21 T cell receptor beta chains from one sample, sequenced in a study of cytomegalovirus exposure and HLA in healthy donors (dated by TCRdb to 2016 to 2017). Library prep was done by the immunoSEQ multiplex PCR assay. For the multiplex PCR, a mixture combining 60 forward primers for TCR Vbeta segments and 13 reverse primers for TCR Jbeta segments was used. Entries here come from immuneACCESS through TCRdb and include only in-frame sequences with V and J called. Some clones fail to appear in such tables; in the studies checked, an unresolved V gene covers under half of the shortfall, and the cause of the remainder is unknown. The sample table holds approximately 150,000 clones, of which 70% to 90% were seen once. About 2.5% of the sample comes from the top ten. The sequencing input was PBMCs. These receptor sequences come from a man under 40 in good health and CMV-seropositive.

The chain recombines TRBV9 with TRBJ2-4, with 7 bases lining up with TRBD1. This CDR3 has 15 amino acids. Trimming cost V 1 base and J 5 bases; bases outside gene matches: 6. Germline V gene sequence: CDR1 SGDLS, CDR2 YYNGEE. The CDR3 coding sequence is TGTGCCAGCAGCGTAAGACCCGGGACAGAAAACATTCAGTACTTC. Its translation: CASSVRPGTENIQYF. Using reference TRBV9 and TRBJ2-4 for the parts outside the CDR3, the full variable domain is DSGVTQTPKHLITATGQRVTLRCSPRSGDLSVYWYQQSLDQGLQFLIQYYNGEERAKGNILERFSAQQFPDLHSELNLSSLELGDSALYFCASSVRPGTENIQYFGAGTRLSVL.

J is TRBJ1-6 and V is TRBV7-2; 9 bases align to TRBD1. V lost 4 bases to trimming and J lost 14 bases; unmatched junction nucleotides: 9. This CDR3 region has 14 residues. Germline V gene sequence: CDR1 SGHTA, CDR2 FQGNSA. This CDR3 reads CASSSGQGSRALHF. The CDR3 nucleotides are TGTGCCAGCAGCTCGGGACAGGGCTCCCGAGCCCTCCACTTT.

The J gene is TRBJ2-7, the V gene TRBV10-3; maybe TRBD1 (6 bases). Germline lookup yields CDR1 ENHRY and CDR2 SYGVKD. Between the trimmed V and J ends, which lost 4 bases and 3 bases, there was a span of 7 bases. This CDR3 spans 12 amino acids. In DNA form, the CDR3 reads TGTGCCATCAGTGTAGGGGGCTACGAGCAGTACGTC. It is translated as CAISVGGYEQYV.

The V call is TRBV5-5, the J call TRBJ2-6, with D perhaps TRBD1 (6 bases). V dropped 6 bases and J dropped 1 base, with 14 bases sitting between them. This CDR3 comprises 16 residues. Germline assignment: CDR1 SGHKS and CDR2 YYEKEE (reference sequence). CDR3 loop: CASTWQGSSGANVLTF. The CDR3 nucleotides are TGTGCCAGCACTTGGCAGGGGTCATCTGGGGCCAACGTCCTGACTTTC.

The chain carries TRBV7-8 and TRBJ1-3, with D tentatively TRBD1 (6 bases). The CDR3 covers 19 residues. V was clipped by 2 bases and J by 1 base, with 21 bases between them. Germline V gene data show CDR1 as SGHVS and CDR2 as FQNEAQ. CDR3 sequence reads: CASSLRQELLSLSGNTIYF. CDR3 bases: TGTGCCAGCAGCTTACGACAGGAATTACTCTCGTTGTCTGGAAACACCATATATTTT.

The V gene is TRBV5-1, the J gene TRBJ2-2; D possibly corresponds to TRBD1 (6 bases). The CDR3 consists of 16 residues. V was trimmed by 4 bases and J by 4 bases, leaving 17 bases between them. Germline CDR1 and CDR2: SGHRS and YFSETQ. The CDR3 sequence: CASSTQQGRGTGELFF. The CDR3 DNA follows: TGCGCCAGCAGCACCCAACAGGGTAGGGGCACCGGGGAGCTGTTTTTT.

This clone was recorded a few times. The V and J genes are TRBV10-1 and TRBJ1-2, with TRBD1 as a possible D gene (5 bases). There are 13 residues in the CDR3. CDR1 is WNHNN and CDR2 is SYGVQD in the germline V gene (reference sequence). V gave up 6 bases and J gave up 8 bases, with 16 bases separating them. The CDR3 region is CASSPGMLQGYTF. The CDR3 DNA sequence: TGCGCCAGCAGCCCAGGGATGCTCCAGGGCTACACCTTC.

This chain connects TRBV4-3 to TRBJ2-1, with D unclear. Per germline, CDR1 LGHNA and CDR2 YSLEER. The CDR3 has 15 residues. The V end was cut by 0 bases, the J end by 3 bases, with 9 bases between. CDR3 in amino acids: CASSQDISGYNEQFF. DNA for the CDR3: TGCGCCAGCAGCCAAGATATCTCCGGCTACAATGAGCAGTTCTTC.

The chain is built from TRBV7-9 and TRBJ2-1, with a tentative D call TRBD2 (5 bases). Germline V gives CDR1 SEHNR, CDR2 FQNEAQ (reference sequence). V lost 4 bases and J lost 9, with 10 bases in between. The CDR3 totals 12 residues. CDR3 residues: CASSSGGGEQFF. The CDR3 coding sequence is TGTGCCAGCAGCTCCGGTGGAGGTGAGCAGTTCTTC. Supplemented by reference TRBV7-9 and TRBJ2-1, the full variable domain reads DTGVSQNPRHKITKRGQNVTFRCDPISEHNRLYWYRQTLGQGPEFLTYFQNEAQLEKSRLLSDRFSAERPKGSFSTLEIQRTEQGDSAMYLCASSSGGGEQFFGPGTRLTVL.

The V and J genes are TRBV7-2 and TRBJ2-3; 10 bases fit TRBD2. J lost 7 bases, V lost 4 bases, and 8 bases had no gene match. CDR1 and CDR2 from the germline V gene are SGHTA and FQGNSA. CDR3 size: 15 residues. DNA of the CDR3: TGTGCCAGCAGCTCCCTAGCGGGAGTAGCGAATACGCAGTATTTT. It codes for CASSSLAGVANTQYF.

V and J are TRBV9 and TRBJ2-3; no clear D gene. The CDR3 has 14 amino acids. CDR1 and CDR2 from the germline V gene are SGDLS and YYNGEE. V was cut by 4 bases and J by 4 bases, with 13 bases left in between. In nucleotides, the CDR3 is TGTGCCAGCAGCCCCAACAATAAAGCAGATACGCAGTATTTT. Residues: CASSPNNKADTQYF.

The chain couples TRBV12-5 to TRBJ2-1; 11 positions match TRBD2. Germline V gene sequence: CDR1 LGHNT, CDR2 FRNRAP. CDR3 size: 17 residues. V trimming: 3 bases; J trimming: 2 bases; junction bases outside the gene matches: 6. The CDR3 sequence: CASGFGLAGLTYNEQFF. The CDR3 DNA follows: TGTGCTAGTGGTTTTGGACTAGCGGGCTTAACCTACAATGAGCAGTTCTTC. The full variable domain, completed using reference TRBV12-5 and TRBJ2-1, is DARVTQTPRHKVTEMGQEVTMRCQPILGHNTVFWYRQTMMQGLELLAYFRNRAPLDDSGMPKDRFSAEMPDATLATLKIQPSEPRDSAVYFCASGFGLAGLTYNEQFFGPGTRLTVL.

This rearrangement joins TRBV7-9 to TRBJ2-1; 9 nucleotides agree with TRBD2. The length of the CDR3 is 13 residues. The germline V gene encodes CDR1 SEHNR and CDR2 FQNEAQ (reference sequence). With 10 bases clipped from V and 8 bases from J, the junction kept 9 bases outside the gene matches. CDR3 loop: CATPLAGWDEQFF. The CDR3 DNA reads as TGTGCCACCCCTCTAGCGGGGTGGGATGAGCAGTTCTTC.

The CDR3 protein is CASRDGAETQYF. The CDR3 nucleotides are TGTGCCAGCAGGGATGGGGCCGAGACCCAGTACTTC. This chain joins TRBV28 and TRBJ2-5, with a tentative D call TRBD1 (5 bases). This CDR3 comprises 12 residues. Looked up from germline, CDR1 is MDHEN and CDR2 is SYDVKM. V lost 6 bases and J lost 5, with 10 bases in between.

This chain links TRBV4-1 with TRBJ1-4; weak D call: TRBD1 (6 bases). Germline loops: CDR1 MGHRA, CDR2 YSYEKL. The CDR3 has 15 residues. Trimming took off 4 bases at V and 3 bases at J, with 12 bases between the two ends. This chain's CDR3 is CASSLARGSNEKLFF. The DNA for the CDR3 is TGCGCCAGCAGCCTAGCGAGGGGGTCTAATGAAAAACTGTTTTTT.

The gene calls are TRBV21-1 and TRBJ1-2; TRBD1 was called by the table and not checked on the DNA. TRBV21-1 is tagged as a pseudogene. This CDR3 spans 16 amino acids. The CDR3 is CASSTRRDRANYGYTF. Written as DNA, the CDR3 is TGTGCCAGCAGCACACGAAGGGACAGGGCTAACTATGGCTACACCTTC.

This chain joins TRBV27 and TRBJ2-3; D may be TRBD1 (6 bases). CDR3 length: 16 residues. Germline V CDR1 and CDR2: MNHEY, SMNVEV (reference sequence). V lost 6 bases and J 0 bases, leaving 16 bases between the germline ends. For the CDR3, the DNA is TGTGCCAGCAGCCTCAATCCAGGGGAGAGCACAGATACGCAGTATTTT. As protein: CASSLNPGESTDTQYF.

The chain employs TRBV6-4 and TRBJ2-1, with TRBD1 matching over 7 bases. After removal of 6 bases from V and 1 base from J, the junction contained 6 bases not matched to a gene. This CDR3 is built from 15 residues. Looked up from germline, CDR1 is MRHNA and CDR2 is SNTAGT. The CDR3 DNA follows: TGTGCCAGCAGCTTAAGACAGGGTTCCTACAATGAGCAGTTCTTC. Translated: CASSLRQGSYNEQFF.

This chain connects TRBV2 to TRBJ2-3; the match to TRBD2 covers 7 bases. V lost 3 bases, J lost 3 bases, and 3 bases stayed unmatched. The V gene's germline CDR1 is SNHLY and CDR2 FYNNEI. The CDR3 is 14 amino acids. The CDR3 protein is CASSEGRGTDTQYF. The DNA of the CDR3 is TGTGCCAGCAGTGAGGGGAGGGGAACAGATACGCAGTATTTT.

The chain is built from TRBV5-1 and TRBJ2-1, with 7 positions matching TRBD2. J gave up 7 bases and V 0 bases, and 10 bases lay outside the gene matches. Per the germline V gene, CDR1 is SGHRS and CDR2 is YFSETQ. The CDR3 is 16 amino acids. The CDR3 sequence is CASSLVAGVLSNEQFF. The CDR3 DNA sequence: TGCGCCAGCAGCTTGGTGGCGGGAGTTTTATCAAATGAGCAGTTCTTC. Combining the CDR3 with reference TRBV5-1 and TRBJ2-1 gives the whole variable domain KAGVTQTPRYLIKTRGQQVTLSCSPISGHRSVSWYQQTPGQGLQFLFEYFSETQRNKGNFPGRFSGRQFSNSRSEMNVSTLELGDSALYLCASSLVAGVLSNEQFFGPGTRLTVL.

V usage is TRBV27 and J usage is TRBJ2-2; D perhaps matches TRBD1 (5 bases). There are 13 residues in the CDR3. V lost 6 bases and J 4 bases, leaving 9 bases between the germline ends. Per germline, CDR1 MNHEY and CDR2 SMNVEV (reference sequence). CDR3 sequence reads: CASRGPGTGELFF. The CDR3 nucleotides read TGTGCCAGCAGGGGGCCGGGCACCGGGGAGCTGTTTTTT.